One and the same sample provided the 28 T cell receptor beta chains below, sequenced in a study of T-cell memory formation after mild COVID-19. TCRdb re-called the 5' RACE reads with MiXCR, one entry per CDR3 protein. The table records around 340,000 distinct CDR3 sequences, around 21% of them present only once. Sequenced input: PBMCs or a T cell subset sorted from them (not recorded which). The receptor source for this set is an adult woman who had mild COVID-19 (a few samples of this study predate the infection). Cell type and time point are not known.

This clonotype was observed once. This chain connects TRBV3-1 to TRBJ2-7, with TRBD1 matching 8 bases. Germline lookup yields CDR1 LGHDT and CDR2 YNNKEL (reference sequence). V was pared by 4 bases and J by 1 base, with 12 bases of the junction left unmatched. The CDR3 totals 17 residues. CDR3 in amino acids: CASSPHRGRGLSYEQYF. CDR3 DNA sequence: TGTGCCAGCAGCCCCCACCGGGGCAGGGGGCTGTCCTACGAGCAGTACTTC.

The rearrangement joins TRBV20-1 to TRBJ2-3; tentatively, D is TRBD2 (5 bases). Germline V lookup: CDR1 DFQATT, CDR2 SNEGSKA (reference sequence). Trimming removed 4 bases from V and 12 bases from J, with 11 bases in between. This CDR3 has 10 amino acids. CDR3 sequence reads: CSATLVSQYF. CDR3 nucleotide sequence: TGCAGTGCTACACTAGTATCCCAGTATTTT.

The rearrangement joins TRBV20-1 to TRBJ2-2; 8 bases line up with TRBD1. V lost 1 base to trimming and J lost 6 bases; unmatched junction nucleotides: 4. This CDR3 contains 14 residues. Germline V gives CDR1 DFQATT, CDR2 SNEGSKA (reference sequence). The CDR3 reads CSARGRGPAGELFF. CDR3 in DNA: TGCAGTGCTAGAGGCAGGGGGCCGGCCGGGGAGCTGTTTTTT.

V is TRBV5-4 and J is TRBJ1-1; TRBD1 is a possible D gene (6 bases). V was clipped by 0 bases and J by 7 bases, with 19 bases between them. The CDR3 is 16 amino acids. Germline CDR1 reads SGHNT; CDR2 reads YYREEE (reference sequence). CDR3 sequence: CASSLADTGLGGEAFF. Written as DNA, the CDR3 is TGTGCCAGCAGCTTGGCGGACACAGGGTTGGGCGGTGAAGCTTTCTTT.

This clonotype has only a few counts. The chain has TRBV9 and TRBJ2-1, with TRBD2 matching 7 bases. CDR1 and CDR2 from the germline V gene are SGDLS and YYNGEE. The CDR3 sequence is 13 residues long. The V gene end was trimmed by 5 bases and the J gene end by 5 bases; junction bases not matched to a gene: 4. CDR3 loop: CASRGGSNNEQFF. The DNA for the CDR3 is TGTGCCAGCAGGGGCGGGAGTAACAATGAGCAGTTCTTC. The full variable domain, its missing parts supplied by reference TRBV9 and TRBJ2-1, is DSGVTQTPKHLITATGQRVTLRCSPRSGDLSVYWYQQSLDQGLQFLIQYYNGEERAKGNILERFSAQQFPDLHSELNLSSLELGDSALYFCASRGGSNNEQFFGPGTRLTVL.

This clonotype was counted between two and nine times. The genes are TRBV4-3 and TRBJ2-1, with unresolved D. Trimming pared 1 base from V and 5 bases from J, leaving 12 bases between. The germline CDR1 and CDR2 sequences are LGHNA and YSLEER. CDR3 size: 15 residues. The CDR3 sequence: CASSQVLRENNEQFF. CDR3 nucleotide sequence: TGCGCCAGCAGCCAAGTTCTTAGGGAAAACAATGAGCAGTTCTTC.

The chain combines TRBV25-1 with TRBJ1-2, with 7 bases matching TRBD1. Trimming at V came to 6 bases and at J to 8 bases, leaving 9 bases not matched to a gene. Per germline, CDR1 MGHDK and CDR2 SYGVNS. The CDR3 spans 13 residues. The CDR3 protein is CASSIQGRRGYTF. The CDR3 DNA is TGTGCCAGCAGCATACAGGGGCGCCGGGGCTACACCTTC.

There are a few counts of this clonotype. CDR3 bases: TGTGCCAGCAGCCGGTTGGTGGGGGGCCGAACAGATACGCAGTATTTT. Amino acid sequence: CASSRLVGGRTDTQYF. This sequence joins TRBV3-1 and TRBJ2-3, with D perhaps given as TRBD1 or TRBD2 (6 bases each). CDR1 LGHDT and CDR2 YNNKEL come from the germline V gene (reference sequence). The germline V and J ends were trimmed by 4 bases and 3 bases, with 17 bases remaining between them. There are 16 residues in the CDR3.

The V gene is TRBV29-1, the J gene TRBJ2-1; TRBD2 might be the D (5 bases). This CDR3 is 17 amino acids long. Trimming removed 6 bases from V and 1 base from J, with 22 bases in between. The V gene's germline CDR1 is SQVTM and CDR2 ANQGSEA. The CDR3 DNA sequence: TGCAGCGTACCCGCGTTGAGGGCGACACCTTCCTACAATGAGCAGTTCTTC. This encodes CSVPALRATPSYNEQFF.

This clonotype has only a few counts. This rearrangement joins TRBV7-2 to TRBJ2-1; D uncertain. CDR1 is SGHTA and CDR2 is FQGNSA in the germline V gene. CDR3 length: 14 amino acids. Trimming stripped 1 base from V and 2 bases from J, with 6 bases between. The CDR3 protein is CASSLETAYNEQFF. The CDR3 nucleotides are TGTGCCAGCAGCTTAGAAACAGCCTACAATGAGCAGTTCTTC.

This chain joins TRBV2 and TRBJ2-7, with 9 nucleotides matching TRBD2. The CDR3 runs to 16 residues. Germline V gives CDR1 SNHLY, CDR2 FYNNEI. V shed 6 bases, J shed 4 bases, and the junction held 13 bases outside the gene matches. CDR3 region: CASSQVSSGGQYEQYF. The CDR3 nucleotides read TGTGCCAGCAGCCAGGTGAGTAGCGGGGGCCAATACGAGCAGTACTTC.

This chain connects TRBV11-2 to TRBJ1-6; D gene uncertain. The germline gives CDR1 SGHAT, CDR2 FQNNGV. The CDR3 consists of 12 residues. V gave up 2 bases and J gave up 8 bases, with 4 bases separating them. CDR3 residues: CASSLWDSPLHF. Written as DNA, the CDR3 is TGTGCCAGCAGCTTATGGGATTCACCCCTCCACTTT.

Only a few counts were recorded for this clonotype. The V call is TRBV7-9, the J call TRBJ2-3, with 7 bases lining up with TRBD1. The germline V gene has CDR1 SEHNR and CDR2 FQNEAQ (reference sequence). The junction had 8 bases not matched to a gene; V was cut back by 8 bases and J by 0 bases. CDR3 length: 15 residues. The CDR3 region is CASYGTEDSTDTQYF. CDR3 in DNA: TGTGCCAGCTACGGGACAGAAGATAGCACAGATACGCAGTATTTT.

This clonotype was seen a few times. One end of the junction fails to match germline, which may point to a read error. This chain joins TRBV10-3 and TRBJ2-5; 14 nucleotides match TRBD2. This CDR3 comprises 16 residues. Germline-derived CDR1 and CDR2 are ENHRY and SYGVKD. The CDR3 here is CDIRPGLAGVGETQYF. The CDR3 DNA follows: TGTGACATCAGGCCGGGACTAGCGGGAGTGGGGGAGACCCAGTACTTC.

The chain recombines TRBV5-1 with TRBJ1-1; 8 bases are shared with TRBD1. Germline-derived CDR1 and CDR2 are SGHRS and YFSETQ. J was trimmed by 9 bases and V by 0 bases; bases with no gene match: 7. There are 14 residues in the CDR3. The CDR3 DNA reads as TGCGCCAGCAGCTTGGGGACAGGGTTCGATCAAGCTTTCTTT. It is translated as CASSLGTGFDQAFF.

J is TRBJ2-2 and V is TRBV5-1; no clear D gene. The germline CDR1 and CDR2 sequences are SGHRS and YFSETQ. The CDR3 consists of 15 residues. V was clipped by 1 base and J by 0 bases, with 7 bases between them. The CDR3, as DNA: TGCGCCAGCAGCTTGAGCGTATCGAACACCGGGGAGCTGTTTTTT. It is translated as CASSLSVSNTGELFF.

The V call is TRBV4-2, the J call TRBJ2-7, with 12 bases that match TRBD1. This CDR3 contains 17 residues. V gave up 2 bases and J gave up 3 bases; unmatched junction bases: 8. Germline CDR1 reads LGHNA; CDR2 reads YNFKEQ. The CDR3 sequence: CASSQLPGTGGYYEQYF. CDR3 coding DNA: TGTGCCAGCAGCCAACTCCCAGGGACAGGGGGCTACTACGAGCAGTACTTC.

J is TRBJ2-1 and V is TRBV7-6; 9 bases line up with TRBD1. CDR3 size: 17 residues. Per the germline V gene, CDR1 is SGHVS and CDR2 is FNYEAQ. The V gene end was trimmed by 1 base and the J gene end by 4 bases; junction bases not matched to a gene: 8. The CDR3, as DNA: TGTGCCAGCAGCTTAGTCGCCGACAGGGGGTGGTACAATGAGCAGTTCTTC. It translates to CASSLVADRGWYNEQFF.

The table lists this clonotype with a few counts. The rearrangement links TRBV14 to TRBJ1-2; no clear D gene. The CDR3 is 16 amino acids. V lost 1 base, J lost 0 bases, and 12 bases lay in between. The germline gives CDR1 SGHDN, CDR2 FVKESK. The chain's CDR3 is CASSQGAGYANYGYTF. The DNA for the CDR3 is TGTGCCAGCAGCCAAGGCGCAGGCTATGCTAACTATGGCTACACCTTC.

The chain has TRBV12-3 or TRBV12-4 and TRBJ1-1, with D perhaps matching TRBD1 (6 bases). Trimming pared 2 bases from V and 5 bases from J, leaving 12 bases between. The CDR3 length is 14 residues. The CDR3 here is CASSLLKGGTEAFF. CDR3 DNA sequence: TGTGCCAGCAGTTTACTAAAAGGGGGGACTGAAGCTTTCTTT.

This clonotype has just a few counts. The CDR3 nucleotides read TGCAGTGCTACTGACAACCTTAACACTGAAGCTTTCTTT. Its translation: CSATDNLNTEAFF. V is TRBV20-1 and J is TRBJ1-1; no definite D call. This CDR3 spans 13 amino acids. With 4 bases removed from V and 2 bases from J, the gap between germline ends came to 11 bases. The germline gives CDR1 DFQATT, CDR2 SNEGSKA (reference sequence).

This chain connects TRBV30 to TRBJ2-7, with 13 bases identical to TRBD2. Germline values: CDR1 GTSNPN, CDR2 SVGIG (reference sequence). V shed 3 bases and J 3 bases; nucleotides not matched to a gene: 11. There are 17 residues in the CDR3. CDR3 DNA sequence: TGTGCCTGGAGCCGAGAGATCGGGACTAGCGGGAACTACGAGCAGTACTTC. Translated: CAWSREIGTSGNYEQYF.

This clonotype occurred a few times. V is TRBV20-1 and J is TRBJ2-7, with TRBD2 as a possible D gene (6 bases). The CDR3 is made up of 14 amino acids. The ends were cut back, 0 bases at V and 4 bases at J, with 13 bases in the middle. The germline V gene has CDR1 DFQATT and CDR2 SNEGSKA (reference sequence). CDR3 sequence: CSARDLATVYEQYF. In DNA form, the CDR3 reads TGCAGTGCTAGAGATCTAGCGACGGTATACGAGCAGTACTTC.

Written as DNA, the CDR3 is TGCGCCAGCAGTTTTTTCATCACCGGGGAGCTGTTTTTT. It is translated as CASSFFITGELFF. The chain combines TRBV5-1 with TRBJ2-2; D unclear. V lost 5 bases and J 4 bases, leaving 9 bases between the germline ends. The CDR3 totals 13 residues. Germline CDR1 is SGHRS and CDR2 is YFSETQ.

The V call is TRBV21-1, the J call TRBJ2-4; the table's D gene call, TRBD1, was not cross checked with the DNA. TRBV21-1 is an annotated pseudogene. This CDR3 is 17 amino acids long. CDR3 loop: CASSKSRDSPAKNIQYF. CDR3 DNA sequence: TGTGCCAGCAGCAAGTCAAGGGACAGCCCAGCCAAAAACATTCAGTACTTC.

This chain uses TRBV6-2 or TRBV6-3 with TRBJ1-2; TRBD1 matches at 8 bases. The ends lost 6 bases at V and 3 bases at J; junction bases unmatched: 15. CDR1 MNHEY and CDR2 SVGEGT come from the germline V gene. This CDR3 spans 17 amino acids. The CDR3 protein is CASRDRDGLPFYYGYTF. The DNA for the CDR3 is TGTGCCAGCAGGGACAGGGACGGACTCCCGTTCTACTATGGCTACACCTTC.

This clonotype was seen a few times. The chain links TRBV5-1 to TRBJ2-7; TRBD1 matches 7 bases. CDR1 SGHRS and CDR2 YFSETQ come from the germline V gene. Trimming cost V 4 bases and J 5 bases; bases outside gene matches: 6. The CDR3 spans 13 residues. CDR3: CASSPLDRHEQYF. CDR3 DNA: TGCGCCAGCAGCCCGCTGGACAGGCACGAGCAGTACTTC.

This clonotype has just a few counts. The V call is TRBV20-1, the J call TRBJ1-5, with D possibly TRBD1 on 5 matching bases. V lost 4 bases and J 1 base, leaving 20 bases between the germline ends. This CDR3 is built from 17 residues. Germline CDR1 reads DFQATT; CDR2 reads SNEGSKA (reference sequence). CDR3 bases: TGCAGTGCTACCCCCCGGCTGAGCAGGGTGAGCAATCAGCCCCAGCATTTT. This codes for CSATPRLSRVSNQPQHF.